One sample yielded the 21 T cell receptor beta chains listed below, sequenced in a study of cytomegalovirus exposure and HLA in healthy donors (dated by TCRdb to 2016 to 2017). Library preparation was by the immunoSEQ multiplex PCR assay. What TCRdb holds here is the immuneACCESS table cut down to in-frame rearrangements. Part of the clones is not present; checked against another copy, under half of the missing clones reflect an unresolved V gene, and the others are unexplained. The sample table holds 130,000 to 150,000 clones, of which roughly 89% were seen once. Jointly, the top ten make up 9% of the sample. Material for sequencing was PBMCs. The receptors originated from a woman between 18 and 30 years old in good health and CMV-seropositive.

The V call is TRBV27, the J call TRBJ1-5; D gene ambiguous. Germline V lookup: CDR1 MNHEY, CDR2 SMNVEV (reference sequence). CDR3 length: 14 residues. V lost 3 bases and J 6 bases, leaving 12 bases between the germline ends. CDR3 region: CASSLRAGIQPQHF. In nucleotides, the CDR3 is TGTGCCAGCAGTTTGAGGGCAGGCATTCAGCCCCAGCATTTT.

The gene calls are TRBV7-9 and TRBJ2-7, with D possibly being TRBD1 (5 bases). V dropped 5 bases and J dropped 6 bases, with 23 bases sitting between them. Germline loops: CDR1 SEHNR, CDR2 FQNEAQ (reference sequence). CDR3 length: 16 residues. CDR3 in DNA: TGTGCCAGCAGCCTCCTTGGACACCTGAACTCCAGCGAGCAGTACTTC. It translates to CASSLLGHLNSSEQYF.

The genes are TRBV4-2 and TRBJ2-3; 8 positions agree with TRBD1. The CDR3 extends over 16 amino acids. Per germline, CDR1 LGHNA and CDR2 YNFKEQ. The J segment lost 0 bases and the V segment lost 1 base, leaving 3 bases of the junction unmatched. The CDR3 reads CASSQVDRASTDTQYF. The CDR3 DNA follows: TGTGCCAGCAGCCAAGTGGACAGGGCCAGCACAGATACGCAGTATTTT.

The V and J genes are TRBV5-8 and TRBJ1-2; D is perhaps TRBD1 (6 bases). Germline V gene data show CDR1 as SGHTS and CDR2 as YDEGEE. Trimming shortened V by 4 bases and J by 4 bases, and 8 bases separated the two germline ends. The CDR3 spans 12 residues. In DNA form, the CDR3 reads TGTGCCAGCAGCCTCAGGGGCTATGGCTACACCTTC. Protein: CASSLRGYGYTF.

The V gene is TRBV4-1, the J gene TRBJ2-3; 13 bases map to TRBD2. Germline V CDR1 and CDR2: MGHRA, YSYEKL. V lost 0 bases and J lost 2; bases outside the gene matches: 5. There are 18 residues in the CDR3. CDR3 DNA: TGCGCCAGCAGCCAAGATGGCACTAGCGGGGGGGCCACAGATACGCAGTATTTT. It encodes CASSQDGTSGGATDTQYF.

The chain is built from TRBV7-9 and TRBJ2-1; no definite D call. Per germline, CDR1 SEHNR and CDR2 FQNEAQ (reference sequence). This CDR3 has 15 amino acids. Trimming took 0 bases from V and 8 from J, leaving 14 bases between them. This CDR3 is CASSLADNGRDEQFF. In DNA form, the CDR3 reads TGTGCCAGCAGCTTAGCAGATAACGGTAGAGATGAGCAGTTCTTC.

The CDR3 loop reads CASSRLAGEADTQYF. The CDR3 DNA is TGTGCCAGCAGCCGTCTAGCGGGGGAGGCAGATACGCAGTATTTT. The rearrangement uses TRBV5-4 and TRBJ2-3, with 10 bases lining up with TRBD2. The CDR3 has 15 residues. Germline trimming cut 4 bases from V and 4 bases from J; bases unmatched to any gene: 6. CDR1 and CDR2 from the germline V gene are SGHNT and YYREEE (reference sequence).

The CDR3 sequence is CASSFTGGNGYTF. In DNA form, the CDR3 reads TGTGCCAGCAGCTTTACAGGGGGCAATGGCTACACCTTC. The chain recombines TRBV7-2 with TRBJ1-2, with 9 nucleotides matching TRBD1. Per germline, CDR1 SGHTA and CDR2 FQGNSA. The CDR3 spans 13 residues. Germline trimming cut 3 bases from V and 6 bases from J; bases unmatched to any gene: 2.

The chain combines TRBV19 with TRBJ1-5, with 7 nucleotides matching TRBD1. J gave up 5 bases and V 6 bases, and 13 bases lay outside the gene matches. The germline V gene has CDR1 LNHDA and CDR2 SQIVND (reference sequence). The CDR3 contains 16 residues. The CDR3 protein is CASRTSPGGYHQPQHF. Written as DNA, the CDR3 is TGTGCCAGTAGAACCTCCCCAGGGGGGTACCATCAGCCCCAGCATTTT.

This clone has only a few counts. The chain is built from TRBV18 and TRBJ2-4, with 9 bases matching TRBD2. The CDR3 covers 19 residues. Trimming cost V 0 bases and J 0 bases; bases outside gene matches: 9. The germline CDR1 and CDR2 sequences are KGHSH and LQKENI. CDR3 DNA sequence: TGTGCCAGCTCACCACCCCGGGCTAGCGGGGACATAGCCAAAAACATTCAGTACTTC. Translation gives CASSPPRASGDIAKNIQYF.

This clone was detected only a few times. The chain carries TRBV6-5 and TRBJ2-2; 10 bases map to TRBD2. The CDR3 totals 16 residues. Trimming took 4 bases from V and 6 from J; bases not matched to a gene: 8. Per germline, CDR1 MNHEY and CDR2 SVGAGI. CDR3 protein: CASSLSAGGLPGELFF. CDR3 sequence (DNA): TGTGCCAGCAGTTTATCAGCGGGGGGGCTTCCCGGGGAGCTGTTTTTT.

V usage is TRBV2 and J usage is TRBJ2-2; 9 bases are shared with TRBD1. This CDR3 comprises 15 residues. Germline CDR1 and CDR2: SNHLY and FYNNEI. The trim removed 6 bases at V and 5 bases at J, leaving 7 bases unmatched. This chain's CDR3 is CASRGDRGLTGELFF. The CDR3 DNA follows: TGTGCCAGCAGAGGTGACAGGGGGTTGACCGGGGAGCTGTTTTTT. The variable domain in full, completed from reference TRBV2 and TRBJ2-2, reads EPEVTQTPSHQVTQMGQEVILRCVPISNHLYFYWYRQILGQKVEFLVSFYNNEISEKSEIFDDQFSVERPDGSNFTLKIRSTKLEDSAMYFCASRGDRGLTGELFFGEGSRLTVL.

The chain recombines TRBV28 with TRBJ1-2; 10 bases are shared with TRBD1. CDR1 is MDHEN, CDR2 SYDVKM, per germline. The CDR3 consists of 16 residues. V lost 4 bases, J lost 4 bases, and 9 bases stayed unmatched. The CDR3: CASSSPGTGESYGYTF. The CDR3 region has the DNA TGTGCCAGCAGTTCCCCCGGGACAGGGGAGAGCTATGGCTACACCTTC.

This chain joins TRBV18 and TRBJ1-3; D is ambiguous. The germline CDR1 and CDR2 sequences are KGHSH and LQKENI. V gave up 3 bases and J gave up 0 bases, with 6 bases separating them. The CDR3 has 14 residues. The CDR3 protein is CASSPQFSGNTIYF. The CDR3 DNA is TGTGCCAGCTCACCCCAGTTCTCTGGAAACACCATATATTTT.

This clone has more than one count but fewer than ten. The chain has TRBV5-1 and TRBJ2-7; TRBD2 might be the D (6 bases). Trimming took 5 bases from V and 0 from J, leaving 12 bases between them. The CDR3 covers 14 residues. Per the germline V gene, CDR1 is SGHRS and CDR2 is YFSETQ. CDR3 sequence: CASSVQGGSYEQYF. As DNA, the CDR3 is TGCGCCAGCAGTGTTCAGGGAGGCTCCTACGAGCAGTACTTC.

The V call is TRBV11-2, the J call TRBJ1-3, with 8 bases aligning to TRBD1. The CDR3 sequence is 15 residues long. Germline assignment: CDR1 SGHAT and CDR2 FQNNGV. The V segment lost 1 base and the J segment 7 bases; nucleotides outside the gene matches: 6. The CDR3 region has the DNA TGTGCCAGCAGCTTAGCGCCACAGGGGGTGAACACCATATATTTT. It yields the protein CASSLAPQGVNTIYF.

CDR3 sequence reads: CASLGQGASGANVLTF. The CDR3 DNA is TGTGCCAGTCTTGGACAGGGGGCGTCTGGGGCCAACGTCCTGACTTTC. The rearrangement uses TRBV28 and TRBJ2-6; TRBD1 aligns across 11 bases. CDR1 MDHEN and CDR2 SYDVKM come from the germline V gene. V shed 9 bases, J shed 1 base, and the junction held 5 bases outside the gene matches. This CDR3 contains 16 residues.

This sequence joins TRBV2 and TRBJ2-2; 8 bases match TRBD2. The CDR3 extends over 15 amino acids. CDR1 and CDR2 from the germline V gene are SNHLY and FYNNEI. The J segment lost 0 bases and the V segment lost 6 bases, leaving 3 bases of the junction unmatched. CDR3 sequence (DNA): TGTGCCAGCAGAGGACTAGCTTCGAACACCGGGGAGCTGTTTTTT. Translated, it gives CASRGLASNTGELFF.

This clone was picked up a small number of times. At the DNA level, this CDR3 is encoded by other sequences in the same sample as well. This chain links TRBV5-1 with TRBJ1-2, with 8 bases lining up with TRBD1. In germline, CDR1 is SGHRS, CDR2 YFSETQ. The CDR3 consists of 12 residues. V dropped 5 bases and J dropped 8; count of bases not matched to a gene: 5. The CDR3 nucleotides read TGCGCCAGCAGTTTCGACAGGGGAGGCTACACCTTC. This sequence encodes CASSFDRGGYTF.

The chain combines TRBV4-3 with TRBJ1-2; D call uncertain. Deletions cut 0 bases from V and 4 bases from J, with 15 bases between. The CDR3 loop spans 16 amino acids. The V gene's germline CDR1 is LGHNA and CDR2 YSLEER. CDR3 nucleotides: TGCGCCAGCAGCCAAGATGAACGGGGTCCTTTCTATGGCTACACCTTC. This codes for CASSQDERGPFYGYTF.

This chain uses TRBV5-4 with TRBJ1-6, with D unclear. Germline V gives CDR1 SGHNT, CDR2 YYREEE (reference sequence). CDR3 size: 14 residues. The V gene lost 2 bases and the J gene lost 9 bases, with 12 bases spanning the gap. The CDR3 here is CASSFLQSGSPLHF. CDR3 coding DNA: TGTGCCAGCAGCTTTCTCCAGTCTGGTTCACCCCTCCACTTT.